There are a few counts of the clone carrying this T cell receptor beta chain. A much larger clone sits a single nucleotide away, making a read error possible. The blood sample dates from first hyperthyroidism diagnosis, preceding any ophthalmopathy symptoms. Fresh peripheral blood, 9.5 to 10 ml of it, supplied the PBMCs. Germline CDR1 is SGHTA and CDR2 is FQGNSA. V was shortened by 2 bases and J by 7 bases, with 7 bases between the two germline ends. CDR3 length equals 12 residues. The CDR3 regions of TCR beta were amplified from RNA transcripts. An initial round of RT-PCR targeting the TCR CDR3 relied on the HTBI primer set. From the multiplex PCR reads, TCRdb called clonotypes with MiXCR, one entry per CDR3 protein. This sample yields fewer than 300,000 distinct CDR3 sequences, of which 15% are seen a single time; more than 30% belongs to the top ten. This sample was taken from a study of T cells in Graves' hyperthyroidism and ophthalmopathy.

This TCR was recovered from a woman between 45 and 60 years old with Graves' hyperthyroidism that later progressed to Graves' ophthalmopathy. The sample consisted of blood. The chain employs TRBV7-2 and TRBJ2-3, with D hard to call. CDR3 in DNA: TGTGCCAGCAGCTTAACTACAAATACGCAGTATTTT. This translates into CASSLTTNTQYF.